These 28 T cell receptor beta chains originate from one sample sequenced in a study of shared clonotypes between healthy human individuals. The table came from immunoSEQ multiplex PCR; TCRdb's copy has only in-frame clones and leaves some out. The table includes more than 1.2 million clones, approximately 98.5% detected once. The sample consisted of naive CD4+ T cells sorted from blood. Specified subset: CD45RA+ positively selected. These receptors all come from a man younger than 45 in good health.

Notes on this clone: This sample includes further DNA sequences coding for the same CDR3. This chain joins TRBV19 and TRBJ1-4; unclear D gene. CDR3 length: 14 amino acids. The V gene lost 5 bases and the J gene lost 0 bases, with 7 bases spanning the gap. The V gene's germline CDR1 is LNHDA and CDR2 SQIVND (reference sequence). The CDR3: CASSLGTTNEKLFF. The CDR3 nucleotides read TGTGCCAGTAGTTTGGGGACAACTAATGAAAAACTGTTTTTT.

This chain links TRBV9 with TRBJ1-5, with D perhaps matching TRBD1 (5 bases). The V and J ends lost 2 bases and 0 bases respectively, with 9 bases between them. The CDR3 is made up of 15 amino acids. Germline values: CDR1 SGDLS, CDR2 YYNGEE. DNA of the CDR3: TGTGCCAGCAGCGTTGGGGGAATTAGCAATCAGCCCCAGCATTTT. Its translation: CASSVGGISNQPQHF. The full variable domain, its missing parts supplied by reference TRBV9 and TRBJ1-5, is DSGVTQTPKHLITATGQRVTLRCSPRSGDLSVYWYQQSLDQGLQFLIQYYNGEERAKGNILERFSAQQFPDLHSELNLSSLELGDSALYFCASSVGGISNQPQHFGDGTRLSIL.

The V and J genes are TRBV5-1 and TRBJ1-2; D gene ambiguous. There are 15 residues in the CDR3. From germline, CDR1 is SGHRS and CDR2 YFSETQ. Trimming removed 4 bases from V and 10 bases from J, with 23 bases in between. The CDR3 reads CASSPLHGSGVDYTF. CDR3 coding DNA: TGCGCCAGCAGCCCACTTCATGGATCGGGAGTTGACTACACCTTC.

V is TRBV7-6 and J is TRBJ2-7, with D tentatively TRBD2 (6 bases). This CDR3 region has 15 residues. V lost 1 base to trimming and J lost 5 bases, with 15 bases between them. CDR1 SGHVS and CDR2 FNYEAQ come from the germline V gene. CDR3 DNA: TGTGCCAGCAGCTTAGTAGGCGGCCTAGCGAACGAGCAGTACTTC. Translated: CASSLVGGLANEQYF. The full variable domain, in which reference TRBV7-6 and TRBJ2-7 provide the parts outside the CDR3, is GAGVSQSPRYKVTKRGQDVALRCDPISGHVSLYWYRQALGQGPEFLTYFNYEAQQDKSGLPNDRFSAERPEGSISTLTIQRTEQRDSAMYRCASSLVGGLANEQYFGPGTRLTVT.

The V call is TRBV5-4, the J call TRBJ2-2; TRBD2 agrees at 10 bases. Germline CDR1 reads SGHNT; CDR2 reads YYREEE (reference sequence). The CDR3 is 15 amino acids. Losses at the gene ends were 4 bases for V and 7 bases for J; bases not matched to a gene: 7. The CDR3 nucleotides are TGTGCCAGCAGCATAGCGGGAGGAAGGGGCGGGGAGCTGTTTTTT. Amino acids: CASSIAGGRGGELFF.

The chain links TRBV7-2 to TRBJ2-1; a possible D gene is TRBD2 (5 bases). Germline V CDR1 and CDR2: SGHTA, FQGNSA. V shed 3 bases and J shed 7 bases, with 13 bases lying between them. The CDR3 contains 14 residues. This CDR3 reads CASSFRASINEQFF. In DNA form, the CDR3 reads TGTGCCAGCAGCTTCCGGGCTAGCATTAATGAGCAGTTCTTC.

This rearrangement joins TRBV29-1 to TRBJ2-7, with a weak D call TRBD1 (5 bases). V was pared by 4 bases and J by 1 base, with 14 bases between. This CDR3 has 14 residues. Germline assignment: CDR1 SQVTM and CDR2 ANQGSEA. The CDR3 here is CSVGSRVGSYEQYF. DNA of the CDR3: TGCAGCGTTGGTTCCAGGGTCGGTTCCTACGAGCAGTACTTC.

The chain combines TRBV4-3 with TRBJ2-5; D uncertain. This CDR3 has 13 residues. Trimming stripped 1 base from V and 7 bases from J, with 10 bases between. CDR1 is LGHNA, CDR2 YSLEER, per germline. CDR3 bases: TGCGCCAGCAGCCAAGGGGTTCTCGGGACCCAGTACTTC. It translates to CASSQGVLGTQYF.

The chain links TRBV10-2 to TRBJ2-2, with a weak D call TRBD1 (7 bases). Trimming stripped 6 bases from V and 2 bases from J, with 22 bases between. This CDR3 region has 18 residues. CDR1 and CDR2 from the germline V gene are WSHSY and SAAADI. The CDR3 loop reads CASRGRAQGTLNTGELFF. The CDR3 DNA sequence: TGCGCCAGCAGGGGCCGGGCACAGGGGACTTTAAACACCGGGGAGCTGTTTTTT.

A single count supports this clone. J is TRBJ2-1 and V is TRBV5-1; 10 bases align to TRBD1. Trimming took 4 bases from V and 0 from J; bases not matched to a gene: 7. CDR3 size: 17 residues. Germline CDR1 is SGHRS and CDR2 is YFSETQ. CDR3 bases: TGCGCCAGCAGCACGGACAGGGGGTTTAGCTCCTACAATGAGCAGTTCTTC. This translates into CASSTDRGFSSYNEQFF.

This CDR3 is CASRSDRGWGAFF. The CDR3 coding sequence is TGCGCCAGCAGGTCCGACAGGGGCTGGGGAGCTTTCTTT. This chain joins TRBV5-1 and TRBJ1-1; 8 bases fit TRBD1. Germline CDR1 reads SGHRS; CDR2 reads YFSETQ. CDR3 length equals 13 residues. V was pared by 5 bases and J by 10 bases, with 10 bases of the junction left unmatched.

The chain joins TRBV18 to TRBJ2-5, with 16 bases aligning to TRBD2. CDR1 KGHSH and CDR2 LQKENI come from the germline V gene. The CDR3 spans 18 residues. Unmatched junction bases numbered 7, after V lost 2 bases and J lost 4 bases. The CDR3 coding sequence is TGTGCCAGCTCACCAACAGGGACTAGCGGGAGGGATGGAGAGACCCAGTACTTC. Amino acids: CASSPTGTSGRDGETQYF. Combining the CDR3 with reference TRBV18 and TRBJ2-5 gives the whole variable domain NAGVMQNPRHLVRRRGQEARLRCSPMKGHSHVYWYRQLPEEGLKFMVYLQKENIIDESGMPKERFSAEFPKEGPSILRIQQVVRGDSAAYFCASSPTGTSGRDGETQYFGPGTRLLVL.

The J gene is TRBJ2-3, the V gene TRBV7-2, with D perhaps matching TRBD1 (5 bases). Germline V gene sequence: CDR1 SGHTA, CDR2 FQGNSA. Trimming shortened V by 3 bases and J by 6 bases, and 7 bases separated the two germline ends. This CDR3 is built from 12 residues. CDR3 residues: CASSFPGDTQYF. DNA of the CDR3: TGTGCCAGCAGCTTCCCAGGGGATACGCAGTATTTT.

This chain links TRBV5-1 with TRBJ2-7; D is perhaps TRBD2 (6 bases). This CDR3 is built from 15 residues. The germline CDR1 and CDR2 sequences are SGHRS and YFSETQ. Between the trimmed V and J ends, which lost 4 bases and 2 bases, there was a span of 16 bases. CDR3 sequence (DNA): TGCGCCAGCAGCCGGGACTTGGCAGGGCCCTACGAGCAGTACTTC. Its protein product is CASSRDLAGPYEQYF.

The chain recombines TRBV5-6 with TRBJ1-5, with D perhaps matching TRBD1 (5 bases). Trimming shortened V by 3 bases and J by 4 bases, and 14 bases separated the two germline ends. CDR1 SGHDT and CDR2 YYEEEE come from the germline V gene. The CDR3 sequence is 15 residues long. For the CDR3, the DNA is TGTGCCAGCAGCTGGGGTGTGGGGGGGAATCAGCCCCAGCATTTT. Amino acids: CASSWGVGGNQPQHF. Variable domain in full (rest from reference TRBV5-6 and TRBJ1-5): DAGVTQSPTHLIKTRGQQVTLRCSPKSGHDTVSWYQQALGQGPQFIFQYYEEEERQRGNFPDRFSGHQFPNYSSELNVNALLLGDSALYLCASSWGVGGNQPQHFGDGTRLSIL.

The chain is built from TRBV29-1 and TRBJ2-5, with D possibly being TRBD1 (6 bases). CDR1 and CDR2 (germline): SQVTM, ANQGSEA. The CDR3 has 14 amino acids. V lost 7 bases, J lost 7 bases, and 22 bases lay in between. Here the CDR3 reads CSAGGGYNDGTQYF. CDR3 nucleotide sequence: TGCAGCGCAGGTGGGGGCTACAACGATGGGACCCAGTACTTC.

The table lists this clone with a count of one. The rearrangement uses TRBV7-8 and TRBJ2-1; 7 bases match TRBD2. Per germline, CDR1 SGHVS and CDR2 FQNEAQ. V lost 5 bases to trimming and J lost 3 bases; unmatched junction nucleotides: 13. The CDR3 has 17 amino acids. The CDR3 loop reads CASSESPGLAVYNEQFF. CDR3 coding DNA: TGTGCCAGCAGCGAATCCCCAGGGCTAGCGGTCTACAATGAGCAGTTCTTC.

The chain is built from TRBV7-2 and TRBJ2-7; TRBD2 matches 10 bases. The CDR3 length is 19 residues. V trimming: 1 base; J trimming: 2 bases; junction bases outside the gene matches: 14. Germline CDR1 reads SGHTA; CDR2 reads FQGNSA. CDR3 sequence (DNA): TGTGCCAGCAGCTTAGGGGGGTTAGCGGGAGGCGCTTCCGCCTACGAGCAGTACTTC. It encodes CASSLGGLAGGASAYEQYF.

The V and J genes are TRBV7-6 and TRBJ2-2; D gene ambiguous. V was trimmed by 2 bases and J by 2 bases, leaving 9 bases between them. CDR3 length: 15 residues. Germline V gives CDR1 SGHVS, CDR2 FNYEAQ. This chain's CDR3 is CASSLFGINTGELFF. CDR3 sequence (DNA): TGTGCCAGCAGCTTATTCGGTATTAACACCGGGGAGCTGTTTTTT.

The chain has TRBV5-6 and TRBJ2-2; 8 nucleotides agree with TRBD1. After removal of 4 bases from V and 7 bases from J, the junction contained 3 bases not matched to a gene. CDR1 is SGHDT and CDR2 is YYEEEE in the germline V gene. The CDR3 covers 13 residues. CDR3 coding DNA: TGTGCCAGCAGCCGGACAGGGATCGGGGAGCTGTTTTTT. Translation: CASSRTGIGELFF.

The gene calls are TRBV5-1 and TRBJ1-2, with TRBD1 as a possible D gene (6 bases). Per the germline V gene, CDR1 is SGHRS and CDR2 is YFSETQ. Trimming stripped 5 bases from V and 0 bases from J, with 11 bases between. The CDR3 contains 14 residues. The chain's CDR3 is CASSRDTSNYGYTF. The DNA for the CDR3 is TGCGCCAGCAGTAGGGACACCTCTAACTATGGCTACACCTTC.

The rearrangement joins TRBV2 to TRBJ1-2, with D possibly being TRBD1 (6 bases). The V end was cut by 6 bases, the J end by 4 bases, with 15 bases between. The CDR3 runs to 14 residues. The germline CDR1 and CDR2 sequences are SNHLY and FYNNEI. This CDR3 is CASSRQAGPYGYTF. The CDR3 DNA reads TGTGCCAGCAGCCGACAGGCGGGACCCTATGGCTACACCTTC.

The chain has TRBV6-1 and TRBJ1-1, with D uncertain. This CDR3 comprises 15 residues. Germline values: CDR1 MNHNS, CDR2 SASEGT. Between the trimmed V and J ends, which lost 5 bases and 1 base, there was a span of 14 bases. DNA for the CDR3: TGTGCCAGCAGTAGGGCCCGCGGCTCGAACACTGAAGCTTTCTTT. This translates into CASSRARGSNTEAFF.

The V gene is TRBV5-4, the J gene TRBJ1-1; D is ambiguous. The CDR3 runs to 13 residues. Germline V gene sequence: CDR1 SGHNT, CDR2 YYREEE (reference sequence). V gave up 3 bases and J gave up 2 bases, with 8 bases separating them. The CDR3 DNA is TGTGCCAGCAGCTCGGGCCGAAACACTGAAGCTTTCTTT. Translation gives CASSSGRNTEAFF.

CDR3 coding DNA: TGTGCCAGCAGCGTTCCAGGAGAGGTCGAGCAGTACTTC. Its protein is CASSVPGEVEQYF. The chain has TRBV9 and TRBJ2-7; D is undetermined. There are 13 residues in the CDR3. The germline CDR1 and CDR2 sequences are SGDLS and YYNGEE. The ends were cut back, 2 bases at V and 6 bases at J, with 12 bases in the middle.

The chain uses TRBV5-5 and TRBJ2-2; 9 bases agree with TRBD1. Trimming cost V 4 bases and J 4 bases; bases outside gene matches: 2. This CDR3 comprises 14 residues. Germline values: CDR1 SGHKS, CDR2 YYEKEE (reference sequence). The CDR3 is CASSGTGTTGELFF. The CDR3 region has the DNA TGTGCCAGCAGCGGGACAGGGACCACCGGGGAGCTGTTTTTT.

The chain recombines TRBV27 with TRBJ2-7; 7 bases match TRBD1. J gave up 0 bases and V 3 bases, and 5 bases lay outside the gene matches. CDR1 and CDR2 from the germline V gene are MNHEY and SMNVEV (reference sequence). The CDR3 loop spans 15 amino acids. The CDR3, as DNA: TGTGCCAGCAGTTTCATTCAGGGGGTCTCCTACGAGCAGTACTTC. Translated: CASSFIQGVSYEQYF.

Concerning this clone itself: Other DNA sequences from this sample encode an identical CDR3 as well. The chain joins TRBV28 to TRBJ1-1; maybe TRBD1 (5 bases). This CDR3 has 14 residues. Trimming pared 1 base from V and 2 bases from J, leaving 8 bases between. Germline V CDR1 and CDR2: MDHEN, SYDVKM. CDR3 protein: CASSLLGLNTEAFF. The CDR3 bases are TGTGCCAGCAGTTTATTGGGACTAAACACTGAAGCTTTCTTT.